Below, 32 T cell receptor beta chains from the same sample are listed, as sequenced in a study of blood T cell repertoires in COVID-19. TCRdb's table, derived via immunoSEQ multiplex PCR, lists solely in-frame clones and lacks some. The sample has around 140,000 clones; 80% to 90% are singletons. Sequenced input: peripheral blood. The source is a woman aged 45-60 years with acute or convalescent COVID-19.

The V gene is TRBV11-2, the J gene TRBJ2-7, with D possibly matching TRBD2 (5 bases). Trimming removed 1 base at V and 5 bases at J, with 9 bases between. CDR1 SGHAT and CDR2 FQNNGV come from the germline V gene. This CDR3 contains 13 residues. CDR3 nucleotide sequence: TGTGCCAGCAGCTTAGGTCGGGAAAACGAGCAGTACTTC. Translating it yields CASSLGRENEQYF.

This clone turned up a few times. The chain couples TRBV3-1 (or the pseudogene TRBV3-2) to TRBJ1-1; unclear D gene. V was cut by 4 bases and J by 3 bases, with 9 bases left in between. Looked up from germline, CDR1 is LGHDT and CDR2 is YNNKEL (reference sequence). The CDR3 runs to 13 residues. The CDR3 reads CASSLREDTEAFF. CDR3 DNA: TGTGCCAGCAGCCTCCGGGAAGACACTGAAGCTTTCTTT.

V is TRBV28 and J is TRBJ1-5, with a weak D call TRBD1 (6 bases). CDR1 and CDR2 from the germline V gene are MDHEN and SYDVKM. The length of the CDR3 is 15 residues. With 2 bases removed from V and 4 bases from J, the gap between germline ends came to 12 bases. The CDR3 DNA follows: TGTGCCAGCAGTTTAGGCCAGGGGATGAATCAGCCCCAGCATTTT. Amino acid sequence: CASSLGQGMNQPQHF.

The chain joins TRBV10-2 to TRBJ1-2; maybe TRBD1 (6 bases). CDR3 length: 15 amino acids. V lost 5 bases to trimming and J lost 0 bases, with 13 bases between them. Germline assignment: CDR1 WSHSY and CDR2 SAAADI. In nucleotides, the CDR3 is TGCGCCAGCAGTCCTGGACAGTTAGCTAACTATGGCTACACCTTC. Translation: CASSPGQLANYGYTF.

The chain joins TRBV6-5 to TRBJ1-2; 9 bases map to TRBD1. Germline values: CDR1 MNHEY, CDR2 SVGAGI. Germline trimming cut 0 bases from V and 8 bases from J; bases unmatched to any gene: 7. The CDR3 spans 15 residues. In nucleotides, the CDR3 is TGTGCCAGCAGTTACTCGAGTGGACAGGGGAAGGGCTACACCTTC. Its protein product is CASSYSSGQGKGYTF.

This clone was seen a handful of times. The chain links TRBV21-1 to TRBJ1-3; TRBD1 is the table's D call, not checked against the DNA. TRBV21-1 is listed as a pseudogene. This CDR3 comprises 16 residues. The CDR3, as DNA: TGTGCCAGCGGAAAGGACAGGGGTTCGCGAAGAAACACCATATATTTT. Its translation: CASGKDRGSRRNTIYF.

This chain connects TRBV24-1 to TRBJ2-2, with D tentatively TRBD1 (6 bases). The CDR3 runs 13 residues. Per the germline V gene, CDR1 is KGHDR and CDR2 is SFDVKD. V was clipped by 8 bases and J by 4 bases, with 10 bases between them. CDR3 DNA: TGTGCCACCACAGGGGCGCCCACCGGGGAGCTGTTTTTT. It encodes CATTGAPTGELFF.

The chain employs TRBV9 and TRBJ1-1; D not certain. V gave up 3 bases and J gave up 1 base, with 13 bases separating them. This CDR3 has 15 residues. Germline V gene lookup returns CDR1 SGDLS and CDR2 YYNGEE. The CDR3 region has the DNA TGTGCCAGCAGCGCCCACCTAAGAGGGAACACTGAAGCTTTCTTT. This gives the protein CASSAHLRGNTEAFF.

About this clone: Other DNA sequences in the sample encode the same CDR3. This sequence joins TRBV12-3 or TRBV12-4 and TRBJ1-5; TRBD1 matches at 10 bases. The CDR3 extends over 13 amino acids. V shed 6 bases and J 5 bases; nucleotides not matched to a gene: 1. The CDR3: CASSGTGDQPQHF. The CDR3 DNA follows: TGTGCCAGCAGCGGGACAGGGGATCAGCCCCAGCATTTT.

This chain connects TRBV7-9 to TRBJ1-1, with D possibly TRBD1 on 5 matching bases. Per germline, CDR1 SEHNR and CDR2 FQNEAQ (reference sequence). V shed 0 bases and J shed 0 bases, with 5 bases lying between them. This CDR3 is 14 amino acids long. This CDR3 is CASSLAGVNTEAFF. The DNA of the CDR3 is TGTGCCAGCAGCTTAGCAGGGGTGAACACTGAAGCTTTCTTT.

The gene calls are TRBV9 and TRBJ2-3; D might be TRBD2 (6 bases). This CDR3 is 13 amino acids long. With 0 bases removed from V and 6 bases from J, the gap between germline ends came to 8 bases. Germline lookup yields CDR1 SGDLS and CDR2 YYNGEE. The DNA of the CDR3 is TGTGCCAGCAGCGTAGGAGGGAGGGATACGCAGTATTTT. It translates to CASSVGGRDTQYF.

This CDR3 reads CASSLDLTGRGEQYF. As DNA, the CDR3 is TGTGCCAGCAGCTTAGATTTAACAGGGAGGGGCGAGCAGTACTTC. The rearrangement links TRBV11-2 to TRBJ2-7; D might be TRBD2 (7 bases). CDR1 is SGHAT, CDR2 FQNNGV, per germline. V shed 0 bases and J shed 6 bases, with 15 bases lying between them. The CDR3 loop spans 15 amino acids.

CDR3 amino acids: CASSFADKNTEAFF. The CDR3 nucleotides read TGTGCCAGCAGCTTCGCGGACAAGAACACTGAAGCTTTCTTT. The chain employs TRBV7-8 and TRBJ1-1, with a possible D match to TRBD1 (5 bases). The CDR3 extends over 14 amino acids. V lost 3 bases to trimming and J lost 1 base, with 9 bases between them. Germline V gene sequence: CDR1 SGHVS, CDR2 FQNEAQ.

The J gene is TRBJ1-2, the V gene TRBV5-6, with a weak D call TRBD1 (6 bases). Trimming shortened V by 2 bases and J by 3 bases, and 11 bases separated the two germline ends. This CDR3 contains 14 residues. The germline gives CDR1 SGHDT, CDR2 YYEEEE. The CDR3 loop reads CASSFPRQDYGYTF. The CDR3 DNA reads TGTGCCAGCAGCTTCCCAAGACAGGACTATGGCTACACCTTC.

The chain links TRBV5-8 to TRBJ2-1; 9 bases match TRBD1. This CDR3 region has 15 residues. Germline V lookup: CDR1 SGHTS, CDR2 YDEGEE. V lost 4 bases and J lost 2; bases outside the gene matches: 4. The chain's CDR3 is CASSITGGAYNEQFF. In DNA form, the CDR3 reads TGTGCCAGCAGCATAACAGGGGGCGCCTACAATGAGCAGTTCTTC.

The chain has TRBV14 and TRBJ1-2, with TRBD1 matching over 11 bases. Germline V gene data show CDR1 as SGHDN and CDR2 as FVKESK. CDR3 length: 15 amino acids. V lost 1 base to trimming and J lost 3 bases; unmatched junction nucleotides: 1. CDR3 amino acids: CASSQGTGGYYGYTF. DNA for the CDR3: TGTGCCAGCAGCCAAGGGACAGGGGGCTACTATGGCTACACCTTC.

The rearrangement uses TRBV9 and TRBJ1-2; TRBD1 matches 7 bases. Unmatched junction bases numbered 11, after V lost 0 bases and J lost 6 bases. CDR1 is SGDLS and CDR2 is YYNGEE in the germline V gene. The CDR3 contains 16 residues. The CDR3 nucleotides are TGTGCCAGCAGCGTAGGATGGCGGACAGGAGAAGATGGCTACACCTTC. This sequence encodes CASSVGWRTGEDGYTF.

Written as DNA, the CDR3 is TGTGCCAGCAGCGGGGGGGGGAATCAGCCCCAGCATTTT. Translation gives CASSGGGNQPQHF. The chain is built from TRBV7-2 and TRBJ1-5; D might be TRBD1 (5 bases). The ends were cut back, 5 bases at V and 4 bases at J, with 9 bases in the middle. The germline V gene encodes CDR1 SGHTA and CDR2 FQGNSA. This CDR3 has 13 amino acids.

The CDR3 region is CASRTGQTSTDTQYF. The CDR3 DNA sequence: TGTGCCAGTAGAACGGGACAGACTAGCACAGATACGCAGTATTTT. This chain links TRBV19 with TRBJ2-3; 7 bases agree with TRBD1. This CDR3 has 15 residues. Germline CDR1 and CDR2: LNHDA and SQIVND (reference sequence). V trimming: 6 bases; J trimming: 0 bases; junction bases outside the gene matches: 6.

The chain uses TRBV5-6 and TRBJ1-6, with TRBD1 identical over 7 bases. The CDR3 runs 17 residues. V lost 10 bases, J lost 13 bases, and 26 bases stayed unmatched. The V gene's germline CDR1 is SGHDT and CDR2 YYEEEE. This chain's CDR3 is CALQQGQRGPTGNPLHF. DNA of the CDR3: TGTGCCCTACAACAGGGACAGAGAGGACCGACAGGTAACCCCCTCCACTTT.

As DNA, the CDR3 is TGTGCCAGCAGCTCAGGACTAGCGGGATACAATGAGCAGTTCTTC. Its protein is CASSSGLAGYNEQFF. The rearrangement uses TRBV6-4 and TRBJ2-1; 12 nucleotides align to TRBD2. CDR3 size: 15 residues. Germline values: CDR1 MRHNA, CDR2 SNTAGT. The V gene end was trimmed by 6 bases and the J gene end by 4 bases; junction bases not matched to a gene: 4.

The CDR3 sequence is CAISSDRVYTDTQYF. The DNA for the CDR3 is TGTGCCATCAGCAGCGACAGGGTATACACAGATACGCAGTATTTT. V and J are TRBV10-3 and TRBJ2-3; 7 nucleotides line up with TRBD1. Germline CDR1 is ENHRY and CDR2 is SYGVKD. The V gene end was trimmed by 6 bases and the J gene end by 2 bases; junction bases not matched to a gene: 8. CDR3 size: 15 residues.

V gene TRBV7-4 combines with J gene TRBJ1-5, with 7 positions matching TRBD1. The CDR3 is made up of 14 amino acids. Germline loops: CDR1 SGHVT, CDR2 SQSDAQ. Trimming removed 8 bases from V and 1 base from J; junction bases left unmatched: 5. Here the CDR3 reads CASVQGVSNQPQHF. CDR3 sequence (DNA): TGTGCCAGCGTGCAGGGGGTAAGCAATCAGCCCCAGCATTTT.

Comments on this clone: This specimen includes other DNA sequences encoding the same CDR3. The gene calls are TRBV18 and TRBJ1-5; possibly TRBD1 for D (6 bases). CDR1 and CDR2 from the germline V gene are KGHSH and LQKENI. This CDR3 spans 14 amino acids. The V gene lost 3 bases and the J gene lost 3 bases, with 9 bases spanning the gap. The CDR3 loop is CASSPGQPNQPQHF. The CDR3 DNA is TGTGCCAGCTCACCCGGACAGCCCAATCAGCCCCAGCATTTT.

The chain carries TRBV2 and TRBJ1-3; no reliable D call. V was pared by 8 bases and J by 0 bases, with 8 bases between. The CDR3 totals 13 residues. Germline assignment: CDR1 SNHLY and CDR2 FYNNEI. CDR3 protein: CASSLDSGNTIYF. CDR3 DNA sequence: TGTGCCAGCTCTCTAGACTCTGGAAACACCATATATTTT.

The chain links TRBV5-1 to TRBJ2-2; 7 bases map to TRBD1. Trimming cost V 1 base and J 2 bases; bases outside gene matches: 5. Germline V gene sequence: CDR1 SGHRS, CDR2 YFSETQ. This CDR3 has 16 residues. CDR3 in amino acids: CASSLPGQTNTGELFF. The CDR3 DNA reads TGCGCCAGCAGCTTGCCGGGACAGACAAACACCGGGGAGCTGTTTTTT.

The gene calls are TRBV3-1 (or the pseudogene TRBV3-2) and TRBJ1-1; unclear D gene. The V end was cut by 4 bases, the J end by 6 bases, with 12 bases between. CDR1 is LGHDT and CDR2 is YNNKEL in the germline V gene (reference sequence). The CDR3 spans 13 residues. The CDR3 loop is CASSLRTGPEAFF. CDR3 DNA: TGTGCCAGCAGCCTACGGACTGGCCCTGAAGCTTTCTTT.

CDR3 DNA sequence: TGTGCCAGCAGCTTACAGGGTTTTGACACTGAAGCTTTCTTT. Translation: CASSLQGFDTEAFF. This rearrangement joins TRBV7-2 to TRBJ1-1; D is possibly TRBD1 (5 bases). V gave up 2 bases and J gave up 3 bases, with 10 bases separating them. CDR1 and CDR2 (germline): SGHTA, FQGNSA. The CDR3 runs 14 residues.

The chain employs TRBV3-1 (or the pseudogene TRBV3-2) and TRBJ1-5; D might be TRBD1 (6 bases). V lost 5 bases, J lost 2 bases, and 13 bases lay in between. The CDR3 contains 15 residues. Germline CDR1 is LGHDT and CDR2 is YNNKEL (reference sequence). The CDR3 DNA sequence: TGTGCCAGCAGCGCCACAGGGATGGGCAATCAGCCCCAGCATTTT. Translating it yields CASSATGMGNQPQHF.

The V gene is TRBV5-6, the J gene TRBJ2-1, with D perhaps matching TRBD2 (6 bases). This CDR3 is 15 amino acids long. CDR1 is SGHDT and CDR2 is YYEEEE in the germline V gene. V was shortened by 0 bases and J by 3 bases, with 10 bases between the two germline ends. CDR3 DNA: TGTGCCAGCAGCTTGGGGCAGGGAGGCTACAATGAGCAGTTCTTC. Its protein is CASSLGQGGYNEQFF.

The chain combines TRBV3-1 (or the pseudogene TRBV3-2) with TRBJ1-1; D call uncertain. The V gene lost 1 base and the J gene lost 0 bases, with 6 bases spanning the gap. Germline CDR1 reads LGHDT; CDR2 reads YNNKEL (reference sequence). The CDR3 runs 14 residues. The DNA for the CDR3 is TGTGCCAGCAGCCAAGCACAGCTGAACACTGAAGCTTTCTTT. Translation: CASSQAQLNTEAFF.

The CDR3 sequence is CASGSQDPYNSPLHF. DNA for the CDR3: TGTGCTAGTGGTTCACAGGACCCATATAATTCACCCCTCCACTTT. This chain connects TRBV12-5 to TRBJ1-6; the D gene is possibly TRBD1 (5 bases). V dropped 4 bases and J dropped 4 bases, with 11 bases sitting between them. The CDR3 runs to 15 residues. Germline V gene sequence: CDR1 LGHNT, CDR2 FRNRAP.